Below, 4 T cell receptor beta chains from the same sample are listed, as sequenced in a study of cytotoxic CD8 clonotypes in ibrutinib-treated CLL. The data were produced by immunoSEQ multiplex PCR, yet TCRdb's version contains in-frame clones alone and is incomplete. Of approximately 100,000 clones in the sample, approximately 80% were seen once. The specimen comprised PBMCs, sampled after 24 months of ibrutinib treatment. All receptors come from a human donor with chronic lymphocytic leukemia.

This clone was counted only a few times. The V call is TRBV6-1, the J call TRBJ2-7; 12 bases line up with TRBD2. The CDR3 extends over 15 amino acids. The germline V gene encodes CDR1 MNHNS and CDR2 SASEGT. The ends lost 8 bases at V and 3 bases at J; junction bases unmatched: 8. CDR3 nucleotides: TGTGCCAGCCGTGGGCTAGCGGGAGGGAGCTACGAGCAGTACTTC. Translated, it gives CASRGLAGGSYEQYF.

This chain links TRBV7-2 with TRBJ2-3; 7 nucleotides line up with TRBD1. Germline values: CDR1 SGHTA, CDR2 FQGNSA. The CDR3 sequence is 15 residues long. With 4 bases clipped from V and 3 bases from J, the junction kept 7 bases outside the gene matches. The CDR3 loop is CASSYDRVKTDTQYF. The CDR3 DNA follows: TGTGCCAGCAGCTATGACAGGGTTAAAACAGATACGCAGTATTTT.

The J gene is TRBJ2-3, the V gene TRBV27; no clear D gene. The CDR3 consists of 15 residues. The V end was cut by 2 bases, the J end by 3 bases, with 12 bases between. CDR1 and CDR2 from the germline V gene are MNHEY and SMNVEV (reference sequence). CDR3 DNA sequence: TGTGCCAGCAGTTTAGGACCGGTACGTACAGATACGCAGTATTTT. Protein sequence: CASSLGPVRTDTQYF.

For the CDR3, the DNA is TGTGCCTGGAGTGTACAACCCACCTACGAGCAGTACTTC. It is translated as CAWSVQPTYEQYF. The J gene is TRBJ2-7, the V gene TRBV30; no clear D gene. Trimming shortened V by 0 bases and J by 2 bases, and 8 bases separated the two germline ends. This CDR3 contains 13 residues. The germline V gene encodes CDR1 GTSNPN and CDR2 SVGIG (reference sequence). The whole variable domain, remainder taken from reference TRBV30 and TRBJ2-7, is SQTIHQWPATLVQPVGSPLSLECTVEGTSNPNLYWYRQAAGRGLQLLFYSVGIGQISSEVPQNLSASRPQDRQFILSSKKLLLSDSGFYLCAWSVQPTYEQYFGPGTRLTVT.